The 23 T cell receptor beta chains given below trace back to one sample, sequenced in a study of identical twins. Using its own MiXCR run on the 5' RACE reads, TCRdb lists one record per CDR3 protein. Here the sample spans about 890,000 distinct CDR3 sequences, about 12% being singletons. A further study also used this sample, focusing on yellow fever vaccine responses in identical twins.

The specimen sequenced was PBMCs. The receptors originated from a woman aged 18-35 years in good health.

The V and J genes are TRBV10-3 and TRBJ1-2; no clear D. The CDR3 loop spans 12 amino acids. The V and J ends lost 4 bases and 5 bases respectively, with 8 bases between them. CDR1 and CDR2 (germline): ENHRY, SYGVKD. The CDR3 DNA sequence: TGTGCCATCAGTGCGGCGGGGTATGGCTACACCTTC. Residues: CAISAAGYGYTF.

In its sample, this clonotype was seen a few times. V is TRBV12-3 or TRBV12-4 and J is TRBJ1-5, with unresolved D. V was clipped by 7 bases and J by 9 bases, with 13 bases between them. CDR3 length: 12 amino acids. The CDR3 sequence is CASNGNIGPQHF. The CDR3 DNA follows: TGTGCCAGCAATGGCAATATCGGGCCCCAGCATTTT.

This clonotype has only one observation. The conserved phenylalanine or tryptophan normally closing the CDR3 is absent here, so this likely arose from a read error. This chain links TRBV2 with TRBJ1-2; unclear D gene. CDR1 and CDR2 (germline): SNHLY, FYNNEI. The V end was cut by 6 bases, the J end by 4 bases, with 18 bases between. CDR3 length equals 15 residues. The CDR3: CASRTHPIGFYGYTY. DNA for the CDR3: TGTGCCAGCAGGACCCACCCTATTGGTTTCTATGGCTACACCTAC.

The rearrangement uses TRBV7-3 and TRBJ2-3; TRBD2 matches at 9 bases. Germline V lookup: CDR1 SGHTA, CDR2 FQGTGA. This CDR3 comprises 17 residues. With 1 base clipped from V and 6 bases from J, the junction kept 11 bases outside the gene matches. The CDR3: CASSLRPAGGTMDTQYF. The CDR3 nucleotides are TGTGCCAGCAGCTTAAGACCAGCGGGGGGAACAATGGATACGCAGTATTTT.

Many counts were recorded for this clonotype. The V gene is TRBV12-3 or TRBV12-4, the J gene TRBJ1-1, with 10 bases aligning to TRBD1. After removal of 2 bases from V and 1 base from J, the junction contained 13 bases not matched to a gene. The CDR3 has 19 amino acids. The CDR3 DNA reads TGTGCCAGCAGTTTATCCGCGGGACAGGGGTTGACGTGGAACACTGAAGCTTTCTTT. As protein: CASSLSAGQGLTWNTEAFF.

This clonotype was detected ten times or more. This chain joins TRBV3-1 and TRBJ1-5, with D unresolved. CDR3 length: 15 residues. Trimming stripped 0 bases from V and 1 base from J, with 7 bases between. Germline V gene data show CDR1 as LGHDT and CDR2 as YNNKEL (reference sequence). DNA of the CDR3: TGTGCCAGCAGCCAAGATCAAGGGAGCAATCAGCCCCAGCATTTT. Its protein product is CASSQDQGSNQPQHF.

The table lists this clonotype with a few counts. The chain has TRBV5-6 and TRBJ1-2; tentative D call: TRBD1 (5 bases). V gave up 4 bases and J gave up 7 bases, with 23 bases separating them. The germline V gene has CDR1 SGHDT and CDR2 YYEEEE. There are 16 residues in the CDR3. CDR3 sequence: CASSPDTGPPRRGYTF. The CDR3 region has the DNA TGTGCCAGCAGCCCCGACACGGGACCCCCACGACGTGGCTACACCTTC.

This clonotype has only a few counts. This chain connects TRBV2 to TRBJ1-2, with D perhaps TRBD1 (5 bases). Germline CDR1 and CDR2: SNHLY and FYNNEI. This CDR3 has 14 residues. The V gene lost 6 bases and the J gene lost 7 bases, with 18 bases spanning the gap. CDR3 DNA sequence: TGTGCCAGCAGCCCGACCAGGGAGGGAGGTGGCTACACCTTC. It yields the protein CASSPTREGGGYTF.

This clonotype was seen a handful of times. The V call is TRBV10-3, the J call TRBJ2-5; D is uncertain. The germline CDR1 and CDR2 sequences are ENHRY and SYGVKD. Trimming cost V 3 bases and J 3 bases, with 11 bases left between them. CDR3 size: 14 residues. The chain's CDR3 is CAISEVAAKETQYF. The CDR3 coding sequence is TGTGCCATCAGTGAAGTGGCGGCAAAAGAGACCCAGTACTTC.

The rearrangement links TRBV12-3 or TRBV12-4 to TRBJ2-6; TRBD1 aligns across 8 bases. The CDR3 covers 16 residues. The V segment lost 6 bases and the J segment 0 bases; nucleotides outside the gene matches: 4. The CDR3 nucleotides read TGTGCCAGCAGCGACAGGGGAATCTCTGGGGCCAACGTCCTGACTTTC. Translation gives CASSDRGISGANVLTF.

This clonotype appeared a few times. The chain recombines TRBV27 with TRBJ2-1; TRBD1 aligns across 9 bases. The CDR3 extends over 16 amino acids. Germline V gene lookup returns CDR1 MNHEY and CDR2 SMNVEV (reference sequence). V lost 5 bases and J lost 8; bases outside the gene matches: 13. This CDR3 reads CASSPGTGRNGDEQFF. The CDR3 nucleotides read TGTGCCAGCAGTCCGGGGACAGGGAGGAATGGGGATGAGCAGTTCTTC.

The chain has TRBV12-3 or TRBV12-4 and TRBJ2-1, with D uncertain. The CDR3 runs 12 residues. V shed 3 bases and J shed 9 bases, with 9 bases lying between them. CDR3 region: CASSFLIAEQFF. CDR3 coding DNA: TGTGCCAGCAGTTTTCTTATTGCTGAGCAGTTCTTC.

This clonotype was observed many times. The chain joins TRBV28 to TRBJ1-1, with D unclear. Trimming stripped 6 bases from V and 2 bases from J, with 10 bases between. CDR3 length equals 13 residues. CDR1 is MDHEN, CDR2 SYDVKM, per germline. This CDR3 reads CASRPGLNTEAFF. CDR3 nucleotides: TGTGCCAGCAGACCGGGTTTAAACACTGAAGCTTTCTTT.

This chain uses TRBV20-1 with TRBJ2-7; D gene ambiguous. The CDR3 contains 15 residues. CDR1 and CDR2 (germline): DFQATT, SNEGSKA (reference sequence). V lost 0 bases and J lost 2, with 14 bases in between. The CDR3 nucleotides read TGCAGTGCTAGAGATCAGCTGAGACGAGCCTACGAGCAGTACTTC. It codes for CSARDQLRRAYEQYF.

This clonotype was recorded only once. The V call is TRBV19, the J call TRBJ2-7, with D possibly TRBD1 on 6 matching bases. CDR3 length equals 13 residues. V shed 10 bases and J shed 2 bases, with 15 bases lying between them. Looked up from germline, CDR1 is LNHDA and CDR2 is SQIVND (reference sequence). The CDR3 loop reads CATGGQLTYEQYF. CDR3 DNA sequence: TGTGCCACTGGCGGACAGCTAACCTACGAGCAGTACTTC.

This rearrangement joins TRBV20-1 to TRBJ2-1; D possibly corresponds to TRBD2 (5 bases). The germline gives CDR1 DFQATT, CDR2 SNEGSKA (reference sequence). The CDR3 is 12 amino acids. Trimming stripped 1 base from V and 9 bases from J, with 10 bases between. The DNA for the CDR3 is TGCAGTGCTAGAGTGCCCGAGGGTGAGCAGTTCTTC. It yields the protein CSARVPEGEQFF.

Here the CDR3 reads CASSSLAELTDTQYF. The CDR3 nucleotides read TGTGCCAGCAGTTCGTTAGCGGAACTCACAGATACGCAGTATTTT. The chain combines TRBV28 with TRBJ2-3, with D possibly matching TRBD2 (6 bases). Per the germline V gene, CDR1 is MDHEN and CDR2 is SYDVKM. This CDR3 comprises 15 residues. Trimming pared 4 bases from V and 2 bases from J, leaving 13 bases between.

V usage is TRBV20-1 and J usage is TRBJ2-2, with 7 nucleotides matching TRBD2. The germline gives CDR1 DFQATT, CDR2 SNEGSKA (reference sequence). The CDR3 contains 16 residues. The J segment lost 3 bases and the V segment lost 2 bases, leaving 9 bases of the junction unmatched. CDR3 nucleotide sequence: TGCAGTGCTAGACCGAGACTAGCTGTGGACACCGGGGAGCTGTTTTTT. Its protein is CSARPRLAVDTGELFF.

The V call is TRBV24-1, the J call TRBJ1-1; TRBD1 aligns across 8 bases. In germline, CDR1 is KGHDR, CDR2 SFDVKD. V shed 5 bases and J 10 bases; nucleotides not matched to a gene: 8. This CDR3 is built from 13 residues. CDR3 nucleotides: TGTGCCACCAGTGTGGGACAGGCTGGGGGAGCTTTCTTT. Translated: CATSVGQAGGAFF.

V gene TRBV5-6 combines with J gene TRBJ2-1; the match to TRBD2 covers 9 bases. The CDR3 length is 16 residues. The V and J ends lost 1 base and 3 bases, in that order; junction bases with no gene match: 5. The germline V gene encodes CDR1 SGHDT and CDR2 YYEEEE. CDR3 nucleotides: TGTGCCAGCAGCTTGTCCCTGACTAGCGGCTACAATGAGCAGTTCTTC. Its protein product is CASSLSLTSGYNEQFF.

This clonotype has ten or more counts. This chain links TRBV10-3 with TRBJ1-2, with D tentatively TRBD1 (5 bases). V was cut by 2 bases and J by 9 bases, with 22 bases left in between. Germline CDR1 ENHRY, CDR2 SYGVKD. The CDR3 totals 16 residues. The CDR3 nucleotides read TGTGCCATCAGTGAGCGAAGCGGGGGAGTTGGTGATCGCTACACCTTC. Translating gives CAISERSGGVGDRYTF.

This clonotype was detected ten times or more. The rearrangement joins TRBV12-3 or TRBV12-4 to TRBJ2-1, with TRBD2 matching 14 bases. The CDR3 extends over 17 amino acids. The trim removed 5 bases at V and 3 bases at J, leaving 6 bases unmatched. The CDR3 DNA sequence: TGTGCCAGCAGTCCAGGACTAGCGGGAGGTCTCTACAATGAGCAGTTCTTC. It codes for CASSPGLAGGLYNEQFF.

This clonotype was seen a few times. The chain recombines TRBV6-1 with TRBJ2-5; perhaps D is TRBD1 or TRBD2 (5 bases each). The V gene's germline CDR1 is MNHNS and CDR2 SASEGT. The V and J ends lost 6 bases and 3 bases respectively, with 14 bases between them. The CDR3 runs to 14 residues. The CDR3: CASRTGTMEETQYF. As DNA, the CDR3 is TGTGCCAGCAGGACCGGGACGATGGAAGAGACCCAGTACTTC.